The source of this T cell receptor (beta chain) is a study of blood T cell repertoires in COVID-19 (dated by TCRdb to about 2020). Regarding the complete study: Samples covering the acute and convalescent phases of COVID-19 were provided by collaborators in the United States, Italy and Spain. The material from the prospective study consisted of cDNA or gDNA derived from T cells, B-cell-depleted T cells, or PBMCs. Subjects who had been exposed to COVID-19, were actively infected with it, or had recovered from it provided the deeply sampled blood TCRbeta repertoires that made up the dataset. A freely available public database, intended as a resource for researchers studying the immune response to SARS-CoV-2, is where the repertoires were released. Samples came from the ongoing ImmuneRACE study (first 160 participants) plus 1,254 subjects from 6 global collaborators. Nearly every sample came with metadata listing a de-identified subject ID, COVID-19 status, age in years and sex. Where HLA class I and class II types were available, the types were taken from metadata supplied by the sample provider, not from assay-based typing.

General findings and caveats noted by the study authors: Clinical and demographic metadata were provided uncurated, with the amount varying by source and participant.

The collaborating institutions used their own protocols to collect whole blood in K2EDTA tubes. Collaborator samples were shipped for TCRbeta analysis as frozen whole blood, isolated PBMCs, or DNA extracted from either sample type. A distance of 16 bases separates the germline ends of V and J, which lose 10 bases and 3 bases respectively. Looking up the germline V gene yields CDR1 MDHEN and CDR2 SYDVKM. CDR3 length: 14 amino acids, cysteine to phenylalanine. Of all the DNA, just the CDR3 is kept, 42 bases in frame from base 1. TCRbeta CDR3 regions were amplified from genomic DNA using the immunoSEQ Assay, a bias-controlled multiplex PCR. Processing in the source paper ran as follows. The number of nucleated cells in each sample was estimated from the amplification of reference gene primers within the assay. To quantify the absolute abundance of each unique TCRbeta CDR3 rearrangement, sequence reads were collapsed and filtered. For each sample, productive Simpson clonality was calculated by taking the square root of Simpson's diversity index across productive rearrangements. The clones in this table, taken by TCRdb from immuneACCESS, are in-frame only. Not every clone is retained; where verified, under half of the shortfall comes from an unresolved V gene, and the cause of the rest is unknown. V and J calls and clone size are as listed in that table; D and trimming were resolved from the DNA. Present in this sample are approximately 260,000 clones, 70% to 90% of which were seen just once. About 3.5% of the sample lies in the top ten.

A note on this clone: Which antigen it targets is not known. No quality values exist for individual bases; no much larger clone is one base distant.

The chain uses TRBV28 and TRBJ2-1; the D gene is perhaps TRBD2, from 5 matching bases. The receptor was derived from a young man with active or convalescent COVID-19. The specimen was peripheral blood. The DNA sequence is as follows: TGTGCCACCTCCTCCGGGGTGTTCTACAATGAGCAGTTCTTC. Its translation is CATSSGVFYNEQFF.